These 12 T cell receptor beta chains were all obtained from the same sample, sequenced in a study of cytotoxic CD8 clonotypes in ibrutinib-treated CLL. Profiling relied on immunoSEQ multiplex PCR, and the TCRdb table lists in-frame clones only, not all of them. The repertoire has around 310,000 clones, approximately 80% of them found once; the top ten carry about 6.7%. The sample in question was PBMCs, obtained before ibrutinib treatment. The receptors originated from a human donor with chronic lymphocytic leukemia.

The chain has TRBV4-1 and TRBJ1-1; D may be TRBD1 (5 bases). V was trimmed by 1 base and J by 4 bases, leaving 16 bases between them. The V gene's germline CDR1 is MGHRA and CDR2 YSYEKL. This CDR3 has 16 residues. CDR3 amino acids: CASSQAWAERGTEAFF. The CDR3 DNA sequence: TGCGCCAGCAGCCAAGCTTGGGCAGAAAGGGGCACTGAAGCTTTCTTT.

This clone was observed a few times. V gene TRBV20-1 combines with J gene TRBJ1-1; D ambiguous. In germline, CDR1 is DFQATT, CDR2 SNEGSKA (reference sequence). The CDR3 has 11 amino acids. Deletions cut 3 bases from V and 4 bases from J, with 6 bases between. This CDR3 reads CSASPFTEAFF. CDR3 nucleotides: TGCAGTGCTAGCCCTTTCACTGAAGCTTTCTTT.

There are a few counts of this clone. The chain carries TRBV27 and TRBJ2-7; 10 bases line up with TRBD1. V was clipped by 3 bases and J by 3 bases; unmatched bases: 2. The CDR3 is made up of 14 amino acids. Looked up from germline, CDR1 is MNHEY and CDR2 is SMNVEV (reference sequence). CDR3 in amino acids: CASSFRDRGYEQYF. In DNA form, the CDR3 reads TGTGCCAGCAGTTTCCGGGACAGGGGCTACGAGCAGTACTTC.

The chain is built from TRBV7-6 and TRBJ2-2; D possibly corresponds to TRBD1 (6 bases). CDR3 length: 14 residues. Trimming shortened V by 4 bases and J by 10 bases, and 16 bases separated the two germline ends. From germline, CDR1 is SGHVS and CDR2 FNYEAQ. CDR3 loop: CASSWASGAQELFF. DNA for the CDR3: TGTGCCAGCAGCTGGGCTTCAGGGGCTCAGGAGCTGTTTTTT.

V usage is TRBV9 and J usage is TRBJ2-3; no clear D gene. V was trimmed by 4 bases and J by 4 bases, leaving 4 bases between them. Germline V gene data show CDR1 as SGDLS and CDR2 as YYNGEE. The CDR3 has 11 residues. CDR3 DNA: TGTGCCAGCAGCCGGTCAGATACGCAGTATTTT. Protein: CASSRSDTQYF. Combining the CDR3 with reference TRBV9 and TRBJ2-3 gives the whole variable domain DSGVTQTPKHLITATGQRVTLRCSPRSGDLSVYWYQQSLDQGLQFLIQYYNGEERAKGNILERFSAQQFPDLHSELNLSSLELGDSALYFCASSRSDTQYFGPGTRLTVL.

V is TRBV6-6 and J is TRBJ1-1, with 10 bases fitting TRBD1. Trimming at V came to 6 bases and at J to 0 bases, leaving 1 base not matched to a gene. The germline gives CDR1 MNHNY, CDR2 SVGAGI (reference sequence). This CDR3 is 14 amino acids long. Written as DNA, the CDR3 is TGTGCCAGCAGGGACAGGGGGATGAACACTGAAGCTTTCTTT. Its translation: CASRDRGMNTEAFF.

The chain combines TRBV28 with TRBJ2-7; D unresolved. V was cut by 8 bases and J by 0 bases, with 20 bases left in between. Germline lookup yields CDR1 MDHEN and CDR2 SYDVKM. The CDR3 sequence is 16 residues long. The CDR3 region has the DNA TGTGCCAGCGTATCGTCGGCGGCCTTGAGCTCCTACGAGCAGTACTTC. The encoded protein is CASVSSAALSSYEQYF.

This CDR3 reads CASSVELSNTGELFF. CDR3 nucleotides: TGTGCCAGCAGCGTAGAACTGAGTAACACCGGGGAGCTGTTTTTT. The chain is built from TRBV9 and TRBJ2-2; D unresolved. Trimming removed 0 bases from V and 2 bases from J, with 8 bases in between. From germline, CDR1 is SGDLS and CDR2 YYNGEE. This CDR3 has 15 residues.

This chain connects TRBV27 to TRBJ1-4; D perhaps matches TRBD1 (5 bases). Germline CDR1 reads MNHEY; CDR2 reads SMNVEV (reference sequence). This CDR3 comprises 16 residues. With 2 bases removed from V and 4 bases from J, the gap between germline ends came to 14 bases. Here the CDR3 reads CASSLRWTLGNEKLFF. The CDR3 DNA sequence: TGTGCCAGCAGTTTAAGGTGGACATTGGGTAATGAAAAACTGTTTTTT.

The CDR3 DNA is TGTGCCAGCAATCTACCGGCGGGGAATCAGCCCCAGCATTTT. It codes for CASNLPAGNQPQHF. The chain employs TRBV6-6 and TRBJ1-5; D not certain. This CDR3 is 14 amino acids long. Germline V gives CDR1 MNHNY, CDR2 SVGAGI (reference sequence). V lost 7 bases to trimming and J lost 4 bases, with 14 bases between them.

V gene TRBV10-3 combines with J gene TRBJ2-5; TRBD1 matches 8 bases. The CDR3 is 14 residues long. The V segment lost 4 bases and the J segment 4 bases; nucleotides outside the gene matches: 5. In germline, CDR1 is ENHRY, CDR2 SYGVKD. In nucleotides, the CDR3 is TGTGCCATCAGTGGGACAGGGATGTCAGAGACCCAGTACTTC. It is translated as CAISGTGMSETQYF.

The V and J genes are TRBV15 and TRBJ1-6; D might be TRBD1 (6 bases). V lost 0 bases, J lost 13 bases, and 16 bases lay in between. The CDR3 is 15 amino acids. The V gene's germline CDR1 is LNHNV and CDR2 YYDKDF (reference sequence). CDR3 coding DNA: TGTGCCACCAGCAGAGATCGGTCGGGGGCAAGGCCCCTCCACTTT. It translates to CATSRDRSGARPLHF.